The source of this T cell receptor (beta chain) is a study of Tregs in tolerant kidney transplant recipients. Study conclusions and caveats: No direct test of biological reproducibility was done here. Few patients were studied, so findings need validation in larger groups. Tregs expanded with activated donor B cells seemed most donor-specific.

Germline values: CDR1 SGHNT, CDR2 YENEEA. V shed 5 bases and J 2 bases; nucleotides not matched to a gene: 6. CDR3 size: 14 residues. Clones were read by immunoSEQ multiplex PCR, and TCRdb kept only the in-frame ones, dropping some. Among 200,000 to 300,000 clones listed, around 82% were seen once. Unstimulated Tregs (CD4+CD25+CD127-) and CD4+CD25- non-Tregs were sorted from PBMCs. Comments on this clone: No antigen is known for it.

The specimen sequenced was CD4+ T cells from blood. The chain recombines TRBV11-3 with TRBJ2-7; TRBD1 matches 7 bases. The clonotype originates from a human donor in good health. The chain's CDR3 is CASSPGQQPYEQYF. In DNA, the CDR3 is TGTGCCAGCAGCCCGGGACAGCAGCCCTACGAGCAGTACTTC.